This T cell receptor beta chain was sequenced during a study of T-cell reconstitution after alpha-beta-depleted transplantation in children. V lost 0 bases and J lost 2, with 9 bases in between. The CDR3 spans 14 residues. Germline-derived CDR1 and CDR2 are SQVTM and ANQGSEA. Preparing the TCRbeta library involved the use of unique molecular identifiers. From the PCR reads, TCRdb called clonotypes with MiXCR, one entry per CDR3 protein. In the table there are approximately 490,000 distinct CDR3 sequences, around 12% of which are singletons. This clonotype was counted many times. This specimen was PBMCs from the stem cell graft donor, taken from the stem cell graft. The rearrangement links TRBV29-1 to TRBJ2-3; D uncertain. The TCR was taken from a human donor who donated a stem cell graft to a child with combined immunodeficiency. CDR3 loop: CSVEDLRPTDTQYF. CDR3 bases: TGCAGCGTTGAAGATCTCAGGCCCACAGATACGCAGTATTTT.